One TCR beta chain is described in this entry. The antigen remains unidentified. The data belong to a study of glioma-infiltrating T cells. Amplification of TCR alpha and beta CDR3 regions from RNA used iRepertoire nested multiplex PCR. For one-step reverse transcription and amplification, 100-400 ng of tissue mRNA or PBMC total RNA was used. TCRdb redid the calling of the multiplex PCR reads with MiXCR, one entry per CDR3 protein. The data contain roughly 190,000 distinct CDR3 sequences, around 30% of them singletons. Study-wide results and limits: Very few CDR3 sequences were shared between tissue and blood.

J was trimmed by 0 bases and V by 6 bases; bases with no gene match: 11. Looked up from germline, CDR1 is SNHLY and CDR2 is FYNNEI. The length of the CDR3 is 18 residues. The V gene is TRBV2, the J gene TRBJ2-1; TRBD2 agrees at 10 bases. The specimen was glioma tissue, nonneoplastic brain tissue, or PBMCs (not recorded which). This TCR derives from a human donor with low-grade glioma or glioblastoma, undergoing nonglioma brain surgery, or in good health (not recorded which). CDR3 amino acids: CASRTGTSVRNSYNEQFF. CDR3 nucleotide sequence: TGTGCCAGCAGGACCGGGACTAGCGTGAGAAACTCCTACAATGAGCAGTTCTTC.